This T cell receptor beta chain is drawn from a study of graft-versus-host responses after intestinal transplantation. V was clipped by 1 base and J by 6 bases, with 5 bases between them. Germline V gene sequence: CDR1 SGHRS, CDR2 YFSETQ. The CDR3 totals 12 residues. Some clones are missing from TCRdb's copy, which holds only in-frame ones; the method was immunoSEQ multiplex PCR. The sample gives 70,000 to 95,000 clones, roughly 88% of which show up once; 0.11% is in the top ten. Note on this clone: Its specificity is not known.

The V call is TRBV5-1, the J call TRBJ2-1; D ambiguous. This clonotype originated in a human donor who received an intestinal transplant. Sample: unstimulated CD4+ T cells sorted from spleen or lymph node cells, taken before intestinal transplant. The CDR3 is CASSLTGNEQFF. Here the CDR3 DNA reads TGCGCCAGCAGCTTGACTGGCAATGAGCAGTTCTTC.